These 23 T cell receptor beta chains were sequenced from one sample in a study of blood T cell repertoires in COVID-19 (dated by TCRdb to the early 2020s). To prepare the library, the immunoSEQ multiplex PCR assay was applied. The source is immuneACCESS, and TCRdb retained only in-frame sequences with V and J called. Part of the clones is not carried over; for the studies checked, unresolved V genes explain less than half of this, and the remainder is unexplained. The sample table holds about 49,000 clones, of which roughly four fifths were seen once. The ten largest make up about 2.7% of the sample. Sequenced input: peripheral blood. The receptors stem from a woman aged 60-75 years with acute or convalescent COVID-19.

Comments on this clone: In the same sample, other DNA sequences code for this CDR3. V is TRBV11-2 and J is TRBJ2-5, with a weak D call TRBD1 (5 bases). The CDR3 length is 13 residues. The V end was cut by 3 bases, the J end by 5 bases, with 10 bases between. CDR1 is SGHAT and CDR2 is FQNNGV in the germline V gene. This CDR3 reads CASSLGLRETQYF. DNA of the CDR3: TGTGCCAGCAGCTTGGGGCTGAGGGAGACCCAGTACTTC.

The chain joins TRBV6-5 to TRBJ1-1, with 8 bases aligning to TRBD1. Germline V gene data show CDR1 as MNHEY and CDR2 as SVGAGI. The CDR3 totals 15 residues. V lost 5 bases, J lost 3 bases, and 8 bases stayed unmatched. The CDR3 DNA reads as TGTGCCAGCAGTCCTAGCAGGGGGCGTCACACTGAAGCTTTCTTT. As protein: CASSPSRGRHTEAFF.

The chain links TRBV29-1 to TRBJ2-3; tentatively, D is TRBD1 (6 bases). V lost 7 bases to trimming and J lost 0 bases, with 11 bases between them. The CDR3 has 13 residues. Germline V gene data show CDR1 as SQVTM and CDR2 as ANQGSEA. Written as DNA, the CDR3 is TGCAGCGGGTCAGGGGTGAGCACAGATACGCAGTATTTT. Translation: CSGSGVSTDTQYF.

The DNA for the CDR3 is TGCAGCGTTGTTTCGGGTTTTGATTCACCCCTCCACTTT. Translated: CSVVSGFDSPLHF. This chain links TRBV29-1 with TRBJ1-6; D not certain. V dropped 4 bases and J dropped 8 bases, with 12 bases sitting between them. Germline V gene sequence: CDR1 SQVTM, CDR2 ANQGSEA. The CDR3 spans 13 residues.

The CDR3 loop reads CASSLGQVVADTQYF. CDR3 bases: TGCGCCAGCAGCCTGGGACAGGTGGTCGCAGATACGCAGTATTTT. The chain carries TRBV5-1 and TRBJ2-3, with 8 bases identical to TRBD1. CDR1 and CDR2 (germline): SGHRS, YFSETQ. The V segment lost 4 bases and the J segment 4 bases; nucleotides outside the gene matches: 8. The CDR3 is made up of 15 amino acids. The full variable domain, in which reference TRBV5-1 and TRBJ2-3 provide the parts outside the CDR3, is KAGVTQTPRYLIKTRGQQVTLSCSPISGHRSVSWYQQTPGQGLQFLFEYFSETQRNKGNFPGRFSGRQFSNSRSEMNVSTLELGDSALYLCASSLGQVVADTQYFGPGTRLTVL.

This clone is a singleton in its sample. J is TRBJ1-1 and V is TRBV7-9, with D possibly TRBD1 on 6 matching bases. Germline V gives CDR1 SEHNR, CDR2 FQNEAQ (reference sequence). V shed 5 bases and J shed 5 bases, with 15 bases lying between them. The CDR3 is 14 amino acids. The CDR3 DNA sequence: TGTGCCAGCAGCGCGGTTAACAGGGTAACTGAAGCTTTCTTT. Protein product: CASSAVNRVTEAFF.

CDR3 in DNA: TGCAGCGTTGAAGTGGACAGGGGGCTCAATGGCTACACCTTC. Its translation is CSVEVDRGLNGYTF. The chain carries TRBV29-1 and TRBJ1-2, with 11 nucleotides matching TRBD1. CDR3 length: 14 residues. In germline, CDR1 is SQVTM, CDR2 ANQGSEA. The ends lost 1 base at V and 6 bases at J; junction bases unmatched: 4.

Only one count was recorded for this clone. The J gene is TRBJ2-1, the V gene TRBV6-5, with TRBD2 identical over 7 bases. CDR3 size: 16 residues. The germline V gene encodes CDR1 MNHEY and CDR2 SVGAGI. Trimming removed 2 bases from V and 7 bases from J; junction bases left unmatched: 11. In nucleotides, the CDR3 is TGTGCCAGCAGTTACCTAATCAGCGGGGTTAGAAATGAGCAGTTCTTC. Translation gives CASSYLISGVRNEQFF.

In the case of this clone: At one boundary the junction diverges from the germline segment, which might be a read error. This chain joins TRBV6-1 and TRBJ1-3; D call uncertain. Germline values: CDR1 MNHNS, CDR2 SASEGT. This CDR3 is 15 amino acids long. CDR3 nucleotide sequence: TGTGCCAGCAGTGAAGCTCGGAGGATTGGAAACGCCATATATTTT. It encodes CASSEARRIGNAIYF.

The chain is built from TRBV5-1 and TRBJ2-2; D might be TRBD2 (5 bases). The CDR3 contains 17 residues. Trimming took off 0 bases at V and 5 bases at J, with 17 bases between the two ends. Germline V lookup: CDR1 SGHRS, CDR2 YFSETQ. CDR3 loop: CASSLERGSVDTGELFF. DNA of the CDR3: TGCGCCAGCAGCTTGGAACGAGGTAGCGTTGATACCGGGGAGCTGTTTTTT.

This chain joins TRBV20-1 and TRBJ2-1; D is unresolved. Germline loops: CDR1 DFQATT, CDR2 SNEGSKA (reference sequence). This CDR3 has 11 residues. Deletions cut 4 bases from V and 10 bases from J, with 11 bases between. The CDR3 region is CSAMTWMEQFF. Written as DNA, the CDR3 is TGCAGTGCTATGACTTGGATGGAGCAGTTCTTC.

The chain combines TRBV10-3 with TRBJ2-3, with 14 positions matching TRBD2. Germline V gene sequence: CDR1 ENHRY, CDR2 SYGVKD. V shed 5 bases, J shed 4 bases, and the junction held 11 bases outside the gene matches. The CDR3 spans 18 residues. In DNA, the CDR3 is TGTGCCATCAGTCAATCCGGGACTAGCGGGAGTGTTGCAGATACGCAGTATTTT. It yields the protein CAISQSGTSGSVADTQYF.

V gene TRBV12-3 or TRBV12-4 combines with J gene TRBJ1-2; D unresolved. The CDR3 has 13 residues. V lost 8 bases and J 2 bases, leaving 12 bases between the germline ends. The CDR3 nucleotides are TGTGCCAGCGCTCGGGGAGAAAACTATGGCTACACCTTC. The encoded protein is CASARGENYGYTF.

The V gene is TRBV19, the J gene TRBJ2-5; D ambiguous. Trimming took 3 bases from V and 4 from J, leaving 3 bases between them. The CDR3 runs to 11 residues. Germline V CDR1 and CDR2: LNHDA, SQIVND (reference sequence). CDR3 sequence: CASSIRETQYF. The CDR3 DNA follows: TGTGCCAGTAGTATTCGAGAGACCCAGTACTTC.

This clone has a handful of counts. The gene calls are TRBV5-4 and TRBJ1-1, with D perhaps TRBD1 (5 bases). CDR1 SGHNT and CDR2 YYREEE come from the germline V gene (reference sequence). V gave up 0 bases and J gave up 8 bases, with 14 bases separating them. The CDR3 runs 14 residues. The CDR3 reads CASSLEGAAREAFF. The CDR3 bases are TGTGCCAGCAGCTTGGAAGGGGCAGCGAGAGAAGCTTTCTTT. Full variable domain (remainder filled in from reference TRBV5-4 and TRBJ1-1): ETGVTQSPTHLIKTRGQQVTLRCSSQSGHNTVSWYQQALGQGPQFIFQYYREEENGRGNFPPRFSGLQFPNYSSELNVNALELDDSALYLCASSLEGAAREAFFGQGTRLTVV.

The V and J genes are TRBV27 and TRBJ2-7; 11 bases map to TRBD2. The CDR3 totals 14 residues. Trimming took 4 bases from V and 7 from J; bases not matched to a gene: 6. From germline, CDR1 is MNHEY and CDR2 SMNVEV (reference sequence). CDR3 sequence: CASSSLAGGLEQYF. The CDR3 DNA follows: TGTGCCAGCAGTTCTTTAGCGGGAGGGCTTGAGCAGTACTTC.

The V gene is TRBV30, the J gene TRBJ1-5; 8 bases align to TRBD1. CDR1 is GTSNPN, CDR2 SVGIG, per germline (reference sequence). V was pared by 0 bases and J by 7 bases, with 8 bases of the junction left unmatched. The CDR3 contains 15 residues. DNA for the CDR3: TGTGCCTGGAGTGTATCCAGGGGGCGCGAACAGCCCCAGCATTTT. It specifies CAWSVSRGREQPQHF.

This clone showed up just a few times. This chain uses TRBV30 with TRBJ1-3; 7 positions agree with TRBD1. CDR3 length equals 14 residues. Trimming at V came to 3 bases and at J to 1 base, leaving 3 bases not matched to a gene. Per the germline V gene, CDR1 is GTSNPN and CDR2 is SVGIG (reference sequence). CDR3 sequence: CAWRIRGSGNTIYF. The CDR3 coding sequence is TGTGCCTGGAGAATCAGGGGGTCTGGAAACACCATATATTTT.

The V and J genes are TRBV2 and TRBJ2-2, with TRBD1 identical over 7 bases. The V gene's germline CDR1 is SNHLY and CDR2 FYNNEI. The V segment lost 7 bases and the J segment 4 bases; nucleotides outside the gene matches: 9. The CDR3 has 15 residues. The CDR3 region has the DNA TGTGCCAGCAACAGACAGGGCATCAGCACCGGGGAGCTGTTTTTT. Its translation: CASNRQGISTGELFF.

The chain employs TRBV30 and TRBJ1-2; 7 bases map to TRBD1. J gave up 5 bases and V 2 bases, and 5 bases lay outside the gene matches. CDR1 GTSNPN and CDR2 SVGIG come from the germline V gene (reference sequence). The CDR3 spans 13 residues. Here the CDR3 reads CAWSRNRGYGYTF. The CDR3 DNA sequence: TGTGCCTGGAGTCGCAACAGGGGATATGGCTACACCTTC. The complete variable domain, with remaining parts taken from reference TRBV30 and TRBJ1-2, reads SQTIHQWPATLVQPVGSPLSLECTVEGTSNPNLYWYRQAAGRGLQLLFYSVGIGQISSEVPQNLSASRPQDRQFILSSKKLLLSDSGFYLCAWSRNRGYGYTFGSGTRLTVV.

This chain connects TRBV27 to TRBJ1-2; no clear D gene. V gave up 5 bases and J gave up 7 bases, with 14 bases separating them. CDR1 is MNHEY, CDR2 SMNVEV, per germline (reference sequence). CDR3 length equals 13 residues. The CDR3 loop reads CASSPAGLGGYTF. In nucleotides, the CDR3 is TGTGCCAGCAGTCCTGCGGGTCTCGGTGGCTACACCTTC.

A few counts support this clone. The chain uses TRBV29-1 and TRBJ1-1, with TRBD1 identical over 8 bases. V shed 3 bases and J 5 bases; nucleotides not matched to a gene: 23. CDR3 length: 19 amino acids. Germline V lookup: CDR1 SQVTM, CDR2 ANQGSEA. The CDR3 protein is CSVDFGSRGLEFVNTEAFF. The DNA of the CDR3 is TGCAGCGTTGATTTTGGGAGCAGGGGGCTCGAGTTTGTTAATACTGAAGCTTTCTTT.

This chain joins TRBV5-6 and TRBJ1-6, with D tentatively TRBD1 (5 bases). The CDR3 totals 17 residues. The germline CDR1 and CDR2 sequences are SGHDT and YYEEEE. Deletions cut 0 bases from V and 5 bases from J, with 15 bases between. The CDR3 DNA reads TGTGCCAGCAGCTTGGGCGGGCAGGGAGGGGATAATTCACCCCTCCACTTT. Protein product: CASSLGGQGGDNSPLHF.